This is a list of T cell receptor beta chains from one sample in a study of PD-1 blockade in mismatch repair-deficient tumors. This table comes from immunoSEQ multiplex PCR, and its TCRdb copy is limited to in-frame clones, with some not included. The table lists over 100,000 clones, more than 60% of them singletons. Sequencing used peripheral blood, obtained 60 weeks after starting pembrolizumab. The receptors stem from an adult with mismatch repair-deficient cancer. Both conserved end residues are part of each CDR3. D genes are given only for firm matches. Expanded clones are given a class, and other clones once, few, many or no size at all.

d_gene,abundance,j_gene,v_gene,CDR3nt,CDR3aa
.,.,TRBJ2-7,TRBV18,TGTGCCAGCTCACCACTTGGGGTGAACGAGCAGTACTTC,CASSPLGVNEQYF
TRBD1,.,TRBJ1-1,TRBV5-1,TGCGCCAGCAGCCAAGCCGGGACAGTCAACACTGAAGCTTTCTTT,CASSQAGTVNTEAFF
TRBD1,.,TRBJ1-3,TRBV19,TGTGCCTCATTGGACAGGATATACTCTGGAAACACCATATATTTT,CASLDRIYSGNTIYF
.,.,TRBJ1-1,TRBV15,TGTGCCACCAGCAGAACCCGGTCAGGGGCGAACACTGAAGCTTTCTTT,CATSRTRSGANTEAFF
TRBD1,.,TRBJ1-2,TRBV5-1,TGCGCCAGCAGCCCGGGGACAGACCCTTACTATGGCTACACCTTC,CASSPGTDPYYGYTF
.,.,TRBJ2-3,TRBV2,TGTGCCAGCAGTGTCTCAGCGTGGGCAGATACGCAGTATTTT,CASSVSAWADTQYF
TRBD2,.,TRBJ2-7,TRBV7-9,TGTGCCAGCTTCTATAGCGGGAGCGGTGAGCAGTACTTC,CASFYSGSGEQYF
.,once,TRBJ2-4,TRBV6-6,TGTGCCAGCAGCCCGGGGTTAGCCAAAAACATTCAGTACTTC,CASSPGLAKNIQYF
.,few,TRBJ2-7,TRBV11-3,TGTGCCAGCAGCCCAGGGACCGAGCAGTACTTC,CASSPGTEQYF
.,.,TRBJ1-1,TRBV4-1,TGCGCCAGCAGCCAAGATTCGGCGGGAAACACTGAAGCTTTCTTT,CASSQDSAGNTEAFF
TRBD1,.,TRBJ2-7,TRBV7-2,TGTGCCAGCAGCCTACGCGACAGGGCGCGGTACGAGCAGTACTTC,CASSLRDRARYEQYF
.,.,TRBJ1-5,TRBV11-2,TGTGCCAGCAGCTTGGGGGCGAATCAGCCCCAGCATTTT,CASSLGANQPQHF
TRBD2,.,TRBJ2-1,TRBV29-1,TGCAGCGTTCCCGAGGATAGCGGGAGAGGTCTCAATGAGCAGTTCTTC,CSVPEDSGRGLNEQFF
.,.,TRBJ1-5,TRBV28,TGTGCCAGCAGAGGACCCAATCAGCCCCAGCATTTT,CASRGPNQPQHF
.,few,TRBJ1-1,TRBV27,TGTGCCAGCAGTTGGGGGGCCGGCACTGAAGCTTTCTTT,CASSWGAGTEAFF
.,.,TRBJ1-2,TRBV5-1,TGCGCCAGCAGCTTGGATCGGACAAGTACTAACTATGGCTACACCTTC,CASSLDRTSTNYGYTF
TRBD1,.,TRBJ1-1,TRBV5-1,TGCGCCAGCAGCTTGGCCGTTCAGGGGGGGACCACTGAAGCTTTCTTT,CASSLAVQGGTTEAFF
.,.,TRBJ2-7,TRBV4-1,TGCGCCAGCAGCCAAGACGCCGGCTCCTACGAGCAGTACTTC,CASSQDAGSYEQYF
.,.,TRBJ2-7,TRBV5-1,TGCGCCAGCAGCTTGGGATCCAGACCCTCGGGCGAGCAGTACTTC,CASSLGSRPSGEQYF
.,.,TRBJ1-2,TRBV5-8,TGTGCCAGCAGCTTGAACAGGAACTATGGCTACACCTTC,CASSLNRNYGYTF
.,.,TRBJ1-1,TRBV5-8,TGTGCCAGCAGCTTCGACGGGGACACTGAAGCTTTCTTT,CASSFDGDTEAFF
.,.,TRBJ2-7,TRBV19,TGTGCCAGTAGTATAATAGCGGACTCCTACGAGCAGTACTTC,CASSIIADSYEQYF
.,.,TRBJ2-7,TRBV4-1,TGCGCCAGCAGCCAACAGGGAAATACGTACCACGAGCAGTACTTC,CASSQQGNTYHEQYF
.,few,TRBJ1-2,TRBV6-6,TGTGCCAGCAGCCAGTTGCAGACGGGAGGCTACACCTTC,CASSQLQTGGYTF
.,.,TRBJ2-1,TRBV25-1,TGTGCCAGCAACTACTACAATGAGCAGTTCTTC,CASNYYNEQFF
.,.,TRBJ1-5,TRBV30,TGTGCCTGGAGTAGGGGCAGGGAGGATCAGCCCCAGCATTTT,CAWSRGREDQPQHF
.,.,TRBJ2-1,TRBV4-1,TGCGCCAGCAGCCAAGTGGCACTAGCAGACAATGAGCAGTTCTTC,CASSQVALADNEQFF
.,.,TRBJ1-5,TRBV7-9,TGTGCCAGCAGCTTCGGCGGGGTTTGGGGCAATCAGCCCCAGCATTTT,CASSFGGVWGNQPQHF
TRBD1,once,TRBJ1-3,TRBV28,TGTGCCAGCAGGACAGGGGGAAACACCATATATTTT,CASRTGGNTIYF
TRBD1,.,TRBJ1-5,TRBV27,TGTGCCAGCAGTTCAAGGGGGCTCTTTCAGCCCCAGCATTTT,CASSSRGLFQPQHF
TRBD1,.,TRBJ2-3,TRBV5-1,TGCGCCAGCAGCTTGGGCCTTGGACAGGGGGGTAGTACGCAGTATTTT,CASSLGLGQGGSTQYF